The 25 T cell receptor beta chains below all came from one sample that was sequenced in a study of T cells in localized non-small cell lung cancer. The repertoire was sequenced with immunoSEQ multiplex PCR; TCRdb's copy has only in-frame clones and lacks some. The sample lists 70,000 to 100,000 clones, roughly 93% occurring once. The sequences come from PBMCs, collected before any cancer treatment. The receptors were sampled from a woman between 35 and 70 years old with stage II squamous cell lung carcinoma.

This sequence joins TRBV6-5 and TRBJ2-5; tentatively, D is TRBD2 (5 bases). This CDR3 has 13 residues. The V and J ends lost 6 bases and 2 bases respectively, with 10 bases between them. CDR1 and CDR2 from the germline V gene are MNHEY and SVGAGI. CDR3 coding DNA: TGTGCCAGCAGCCGAGGGATACAAGAGACCCAGTACTTC. This gives the protein CASSRGIQETQYF.

The rearrangement joins TRBV5-8 to TRBJ2-3; D could derive from TRBD1 or TRBD2 (7 bases each). The V gene lost 0 bases and the J gene lost 5 bases, with 19 bases spanning the gap. CDR3 size: 17 residues. Germline V gives CDR1 SGHTS, CDR2 YDEGEE. CDR3 loop: CASSLVQGHQRGDTQYF. DNA for the CDR3: TGTGCCAGCAGCTTGGTACAGGGGCATCAGCGGGGAGATACGCAGTATTTT.

The genes are TRBV7-9 and TRBJ1-4, with no clear D. In germline, CDR1 is SEHNR, CDR2 FQNEAQ (reference sequence). The CDR3 contains 15 residues. Trimming took 5 bases from V and 1 from J, leaving 11 bases between them. The CDR3 bases are TGTGCCAGCAGCCGCTTCTCGGGAACTAATGAAAAACTGTTTTTT. It yields the protein CASSRFSGTNEKLFF.

The chain joins TRBV6-1 to TRBJ1-3, with 8 bases aligning to TRBD1. The length of the CDR3 is 15 residues. The ends lost 4 bases at V and 4 bases at J; junction bases unmatched: 6. CDR1 is MNHNS, CDR2 SASEGT, per germline. DNA for the CDR3: TGTGCCAGCAGTGCTGGACAGGGACTGGGAAACACCATATATTTT. Its translation is CASSAGQGLGNTIYF.

The chain recombines TRBV6-1 with TRBJ1-2; D unresolved. Trimming removed 7 bases from V and 4 bases from J, with 10 bases in between. The CDR3 length is 12 residues. From germline, CDR1 is MNHNS and CDR2 SASEGT. The CDR3 spells CASTATTYGYTF. For the CDR3, the DNA is TGTGCCAGCACTGCCACGACCTATGGCTACACCTTC.

The J gene is TRBJ2-1, the V gene TRBV15; D is unresolved. Looked up from germline, CDR1 is LNHNV and CDR2 is YYDKDF (reference sequence). V lost 1 base and J lost 10, with 11 bases in between. The CDR3 is 13 amino acids. The CDR3 nucleotides are TGTGCCACCAGCAGAGGGACCGCAGGCGAGCAGTTCTTC. This translates into CATSRGTAGEQFF. Variable domain in full (rest from reference TRBV15 and TRBJ2-1): DAMVIQNPRYQVTQFGKPVTLSCSQTLNHNVMYWYQQKSSQAPKLLFHYYDKDFNNEADTPDNFQSRRPNTSFCFLDIRSPGLGDTAMYLCATSRGTAGEQFFGPGTRLTVL.

V and J are TRBV5-1 and TRBJ2-7; D gene unclear. Trimming left V 0 bases short and J 1 base short, with 14 bases between. The germline gives CDR1 SGHRS, CDR2 YFSETQ. This CDR3 has 16 amino acids. The CDR3 region is CASSLGSRVSSYEQYF. CDR3 nucleotides: TGCGCCAGCAGCTTGGGCTCTCGGGTTTCGTCCTACGAGCAGTACTTC.

The table lists this clone with a few counts. In DNA, the CDR3 is TGCGCCAGCAGCCTACAGGGTTACACCGGGGAGCTGTTTTTT. Translated: CASSLQGYTGELFF. This chain links TRBV5-1 with TRBJ2-2; a possible D gene is TRBD1 (6 bases). The CDR3 is 14 amino acids. Germline lookup yields CDR1 SGHRS and CDR2 YFSETQ. The ends were cut back, 4 bases at V and 3 bases at J, with 10 bases in the middle.

This sequence joins TRBV21-1 and TRBJ2-7; whether TRBD1, the table's D call, matches the DNA was not checked. TRBV21-1 is a pseudogene locus. The CDR3 is 21 residues long. CDR3 residues: CASSKALFNLKCRGKGAEQYF. The CDR3 DNA follows: TGTGCCAGCAGCAAAGCGCTTTTCAACCTAAAGTGCAGGGGCAAGGGCGCCGAGCAGTACTTC.

V usage is TRBV9 and J usage is TRBJ1-4, with 7 bases identical to TRBD1. The germline V gene encodes CDR1 SGDLS and CDR2 YYNGEE. With 3 bases clipped from V and 8 bases from J, the junction kept 10 bases outside the gene matches. The CDR3 length is 15 residues. The CDR3 here is CASSAYGTVKEKLFF. CDR3 sequence (DNA): TGTGCCAGCAGCGCCTACGGGACAGTGAAAGAAAAACTGTTTTTT.

The genes are TRBV30 and TRBJ2-1; D may be TRBD2 (6 bases). Germline V gives CDR1 GTSNPN, CDR2 SVGIG (reference sequence). Trimming took 5 bases from V and 5 from J, leaving 19 bases between them. The CDR3 length is 15 residues. As DNA, the CDR3 is TGTGCCTGGGCCCTCGGGGGATTAGCGGACAATGAGCAGTTCTTC. Protein sequence: CAWALGGLADNEQFF.

The chain joins TRBV10-3 to TRBJ2-2, with D hard to call. V was pared by 4 bases and J by 8 bases, with 5 bases between. Germline V gives CDR1 ENHRY, CDR2 SYGVKD. The CDR3 runs 11 residues. This chain's CDR3 is CAISAGGELFF. Here the CDR3 DNA reads TGTGCCATCAGTGCGGGTGGGGAGCTGTTTTTT.

J is TRBJ1-6 and V is TRBV28; D perhaps matches TRBD1 (6 bases). The CDR3 loop spans 17 amino acids. Germline loops: CDR1 MDHEN, CDR2 SYDVKM. V lost 2 bases, J lost 3 bases, and 14 bases lay in between. CDR3 nucleotide sequence: TGTGCCAGCAGTTTAGCTGGGGGCGGTGGCTATAATTCACCCCTCCACTTT. This encodes CASSLAGGGGYNSPLHF.

The chain employs TRBV5-4 and TRBJ1-1; TRBD1 might be the D (6 bases). This CDR3 region has 14 residues. V lost 4 bases to trimming and J lost 5 bases, with 15 bases between them. The germline CDR1 and CDR2 sequences are SGHNT and YYREEE (reference sequence). CDR3 amino acids: CASSLAGVETEAFF. The CDR3 DNA sequence: TGTGCCAGCAGCCTGGCAGGGGTAGAAACTGAAGCTTTCTTT.

The chain is built from TRBV29-1 and TRBJ2-7; tentative D call: TRBD1 (5 bases). The CDR3 runs 11 residues. Trimming shortened V by 5 bases and J by 3 bases, and 8 bases separated the two germline ends. Per the germline V gene, CDR1 is SQVTM and CDR2 is ANQGSEA. The CDR3 protein is CSVFQGYEQYF. The CDR3 DNA is TGCAGCGTTTTCCAGGGCTACGAGCAGTACTTC.

The chain joins TRBV19 to TRBJ1-1, with D possibly TRBD1 on 6 matching bases. CDR3 size: 13 residues. CDR1 and CDR2 from the germline V gene are LNHDA and SQIVND (reference sequence). With 2 bases removed from V and 6 bases from J, the gap between germline ends came to 10 bases. CDR3 protein: CASSIQGSAEAFF. CDR3 DNA: TGTGCCAGTAGTATACAGGGGAGCGCTGAAGCTTTCTTT.

This sequence joins TRBV5-5 and TRBJ1-1, with D tentatively TRBD1 (5 bases). CDR3 length: 16 residues. Germline CDR1 and CDR2: SGHKS and YYEKEE (reference sequence). Trimming left V 1 base short and J 3 bases short, with 16 bases between. The CDR3 here is CASSLFQGQLYTEAFF. CDR3 sequence (DNA): TGTGCCAGCAGCTTGTTCCAAGGACAATTATACACTGAAGCTTTCTTT.

The J gene is TRBJ2-2, the V gene TRBV6-5; 9 bases agree with TRBD1. CDR1 is MNHEY and CDR2 is SVGAGI in the germline V gene. V shed 6 bases, J shed 3 bases, and the junction held 2 bases outside the gene matches. There are 14 residues in the CDR3. As DNA, the CDR3 is TGTGCCAGCAGGCGGGACAGGGACACCGGGGAGCTGTTTTTT. It codes for CASRRDRDTGELFF.

The chain carries TRBV27 and TRBJ2-1; the match to TRBD2 covers 12 bases. V shed 2 bases and J 11 bases; nucleotides not matched to a gene: 10. Germline CDR1 is MNHEY and CDR2 is SMNVEV (reference sequence). The length of the CDR3 is 16 residues. The CDR3 coding sequence is TGTGCCAGCAGTTTACTAGCGGGAGGGACCGTGTACAAGCAGTTCTTC. It is translated as CASSLLAGGTVYKQFF.

The chain joins TRBV7-2 to TRBJ1-1; D remains unclear. Germline-derived CDR1 and CDR2 are SGHTA and FQGNSA. Deletions cut 5 bases from V and 2 bases from J, with 12 bases between. This CDR3 is built from 14 residues. CDR3 amino acids: CASSQFWGNTEAFF. The CDR3 bases are TGTGCCAGCAGCCAATTCTGGGGAAACACTGAAGCTTTCTTT.

V and J are TRBV13 and TRBJ1-2; the D is unclear. V lost 3 bases and J lost 8, with 19 bases in between. There are 15 residues in the CDR3. CDR1 and CDR2 from the germline V gene are PRHDT and FYEKMQ (reference sequence). CDR3 in amino acids: CASSFRIGRGGGYTF. CDR3 coding DNA: TGTGCCAGCAGCTTCAGAATAGGCCGCGGAGGCGGCTACACCTTC.

This chain joins TRBV7-6 and TRBJ1-2; 12 bases match TRBD1. With 8 bases clipped from V and 6 bases from J, the junction kept 16 bases outside the gene matches. Germline CDR1 and CDR2: SGHVS and FNYEAQ. This CDR3 region has 17 residues. The CDR3 nucleotides read TGTGCCAGCTCCTTAGTGTATGGGACAGGGGGCGCCGATGGCTACACCTTC. This encodes CASSLVYGTGGADGYTF.

The CDR3 DNA sequence: TGTGCCAGCAGTAGAACAGGGGCCCCCCCCTACGAGCAGTACTTC. Translation: CASSRTGAPPYEQYF. The chain is built from TRBV28 and TRBJ2-7; 7 bases are a match to TRBD1. The CDR3 is 15 residues long. Germline V gene sequence: CDR1 MDHEN, CDR2 SYDVKM. Unmatched junction bases numbered 9, after V lost 5 bases and J lost 2 bases.

The rearrangement joins TRBV18 to TRBJ1-1, with 7 bases fitting TRBD1. Looked up from germline, CDR1 is KGHSH and CDR2 is LQKENI. The CDR3 contains 14 residues. The V segment lost 3 bases and the J segment 0 bases; nucleotides outside the gene matches: 1. The CDR3: CASSPGQLNTEAFF. CDR3 DNA sequence: TGTGCCAGCTCACCGGGACAGCTGAACACTGAAGCTTTCTTT.

The chain carries TRBV5-1 and TRBJ2-7; 13 positions agree with TRBD2. The germline V gene encodes CDR1 SGHRS and CDR2 YFSETQ. The CDR3 spans 16 residues. Trimming removed 4 bases from V and 2 bases from J; junction bases left unmatched: 6. CDR3 amino acids: CASSPGLAGQTYEQYF. For the CDR3, the DNA is TGCGCCAGCAGCCCGGGACTAGCGGGGCAAACCTACGAGCAGTACTTC.